This note documents a single TCR beta chain sequence. The data belong to a study of blood T cell repertoires in COVID-19. Produced via immunoSEQ multiplex PCR; TCRdb's table is partial and in-frame only. In the table there are about 56,000 clones, approximately 89% of which are singletons. Seattle participants joined during active infection and were tracked over time. The CDR3 consists of 12 residues. Per the germline V gene, CDR1 is LGHDT and CDR2 is YNNKEL (reference sequence). Trimming left V 6 bases short and J 3 bases short, with 9 bases between. The chain is built from TRBV3-1 (or the pseudogene TRBV3-2) and TRBJ2-7; possibly TRBD1 for D (5 bases). Sequencing was done on a sample of peripheral blood. The sequence was collected from a woman between 55 and 75 years old with COVID-19, enrolled during active disease. CDR3 sequence reads: CASSFDSYEQYF. The CDR3 nucleotides are TGTGCCAGCAGTTTCGACAGCTACGAGCAGTACTTC.